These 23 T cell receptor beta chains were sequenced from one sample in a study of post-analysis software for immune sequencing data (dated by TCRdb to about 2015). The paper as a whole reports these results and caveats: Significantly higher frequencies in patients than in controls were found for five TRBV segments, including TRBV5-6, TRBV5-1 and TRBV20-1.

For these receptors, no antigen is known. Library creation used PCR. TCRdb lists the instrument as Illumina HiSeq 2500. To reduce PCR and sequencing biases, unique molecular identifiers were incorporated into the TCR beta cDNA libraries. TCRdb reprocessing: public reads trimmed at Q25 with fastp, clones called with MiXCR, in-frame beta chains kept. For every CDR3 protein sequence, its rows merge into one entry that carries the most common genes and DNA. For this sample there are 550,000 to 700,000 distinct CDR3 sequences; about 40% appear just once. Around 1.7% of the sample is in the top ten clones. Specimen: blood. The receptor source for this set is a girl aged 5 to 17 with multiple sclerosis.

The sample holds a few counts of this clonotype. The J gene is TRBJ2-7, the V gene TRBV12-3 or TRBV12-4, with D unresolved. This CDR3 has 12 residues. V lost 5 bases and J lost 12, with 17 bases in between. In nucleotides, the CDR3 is TGTGCCAGCAGTCGCCAAGCAATTCGCCGGTACTTC. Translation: CASSRQAIRRYF.

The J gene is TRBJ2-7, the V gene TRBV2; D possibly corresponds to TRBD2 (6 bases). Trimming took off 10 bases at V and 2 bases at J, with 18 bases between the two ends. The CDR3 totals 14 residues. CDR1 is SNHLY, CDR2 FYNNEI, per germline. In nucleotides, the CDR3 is TGTGCCACCGATCGGGCGGACTATCCCTACGAGCAGTACTTC. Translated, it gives CATDRADYPYEQYF.

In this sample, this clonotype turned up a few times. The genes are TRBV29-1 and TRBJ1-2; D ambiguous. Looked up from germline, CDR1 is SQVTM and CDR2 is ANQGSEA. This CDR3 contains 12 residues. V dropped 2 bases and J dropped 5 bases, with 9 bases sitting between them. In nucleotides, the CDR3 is TGCAGCGTTGAAAGAGGCCTTTATGGCTACACCTTC. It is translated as CSVERGLYGYTF.

In DNA form, the CDR3 reads TGCGCCAGCAAGACAGGAGAAGTAGAGACCCAGTACTTC. Residues: CASKTGEVETQYF. The chain is built from TRBV5-1 and TRBJ2-5; the D gene is possibly TRBD1 (6 bases). Germline values: CDR1 SGHRS, CDR2 YFSETQ. The CDR3 consists of 13 residues. Deletions cut 6 bases from V and 4 bases from J, with 13 bases between.

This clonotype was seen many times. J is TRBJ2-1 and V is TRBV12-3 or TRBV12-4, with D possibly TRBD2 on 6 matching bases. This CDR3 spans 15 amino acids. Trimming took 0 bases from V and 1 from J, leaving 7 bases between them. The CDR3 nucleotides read TGTGCCAGCAGTTTAGCGGGGACTTCCTACAATGAGCAGTTCTTC. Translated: CASSLAGTSYNEQFF.

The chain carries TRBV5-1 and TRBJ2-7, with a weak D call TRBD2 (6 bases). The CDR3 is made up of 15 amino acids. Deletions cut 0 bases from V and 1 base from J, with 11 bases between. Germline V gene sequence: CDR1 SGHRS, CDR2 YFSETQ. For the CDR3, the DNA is TGCGCCAGCAGCTTGGCGGGGGTACCATCCTACGAGCAGTACTTC. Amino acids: CASSLAGVPSYEQYF.

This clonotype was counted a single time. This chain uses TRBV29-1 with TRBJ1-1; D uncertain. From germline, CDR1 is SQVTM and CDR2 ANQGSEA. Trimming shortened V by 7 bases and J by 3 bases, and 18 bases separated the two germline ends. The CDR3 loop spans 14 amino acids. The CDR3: CSARRHTGDTEAFF. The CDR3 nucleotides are TGCAGCGCGAGAAGGCACACTGGGGACACTGAAGCTTTCTTT.

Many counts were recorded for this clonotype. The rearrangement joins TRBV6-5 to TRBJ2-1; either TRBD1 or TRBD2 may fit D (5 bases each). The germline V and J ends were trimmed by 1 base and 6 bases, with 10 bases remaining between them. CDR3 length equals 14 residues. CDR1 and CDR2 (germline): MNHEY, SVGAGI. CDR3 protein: CASSYYGGGNEQFF. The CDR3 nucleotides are TGTGCCAGCAGTTACTATGGGGGTGGCAATGAGCAGTTCTTC.

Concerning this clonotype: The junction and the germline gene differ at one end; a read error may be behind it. CDR3 sequence: CASSSGPRSYERYF. CDR3 DNA sequence: TGTGCTAGCAGCTCGGGACCGCGCTCCTACGAGCGGTACTTC. V and J are TRBV7-7 and TRBJ2-7; TRBD1 or TRBD2 may be the D gene (5 bases each). This CDR3 region has 14 residues. Germline CDR1 and CDR2: SSHAT and FNYEAQ (reference sequence).

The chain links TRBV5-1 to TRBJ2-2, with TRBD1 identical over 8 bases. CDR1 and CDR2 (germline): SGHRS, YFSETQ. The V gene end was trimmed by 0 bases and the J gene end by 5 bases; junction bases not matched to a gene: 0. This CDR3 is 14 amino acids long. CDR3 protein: CASSLGQGTGELFF. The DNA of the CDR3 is TGCGCCAGCAGCTTGGGACAGGGGACCGGGGAGCTGTTTTTT.

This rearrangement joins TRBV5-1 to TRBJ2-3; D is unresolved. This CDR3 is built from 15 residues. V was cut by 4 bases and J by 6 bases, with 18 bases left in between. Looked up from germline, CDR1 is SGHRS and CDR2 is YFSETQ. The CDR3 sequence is CASSLPGFREDTQYF. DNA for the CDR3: TGCGCCAGCAGCCTCCCCGGGTTCCGCGAGGATACGCAGTATTTT.

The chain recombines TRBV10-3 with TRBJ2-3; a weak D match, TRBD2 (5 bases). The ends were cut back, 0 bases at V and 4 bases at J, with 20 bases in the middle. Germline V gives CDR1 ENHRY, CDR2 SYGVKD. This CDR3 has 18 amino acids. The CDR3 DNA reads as TGTGCCATCAGTGAGTCGATTTCTCCTAGCAGTTTTTCAGATACGCAGTATTTT. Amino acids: CAISESISPSSFSDTQYF.

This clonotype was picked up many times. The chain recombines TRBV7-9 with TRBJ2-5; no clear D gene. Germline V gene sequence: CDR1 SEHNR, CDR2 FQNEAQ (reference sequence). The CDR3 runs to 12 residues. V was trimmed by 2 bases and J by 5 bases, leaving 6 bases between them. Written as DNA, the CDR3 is TGTGCCAGCAGCTTAAAGGATGAGACCCAGTACTTC. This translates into CASSLKDETQYF.

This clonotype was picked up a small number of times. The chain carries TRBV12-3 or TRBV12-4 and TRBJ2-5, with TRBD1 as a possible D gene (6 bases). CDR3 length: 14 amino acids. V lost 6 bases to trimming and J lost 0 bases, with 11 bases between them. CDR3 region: CASSQTGNQETQYF. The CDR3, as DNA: TGTGCCAGCAGCCAAACAGGGAACCAAGAGACCCAGTACTTC.

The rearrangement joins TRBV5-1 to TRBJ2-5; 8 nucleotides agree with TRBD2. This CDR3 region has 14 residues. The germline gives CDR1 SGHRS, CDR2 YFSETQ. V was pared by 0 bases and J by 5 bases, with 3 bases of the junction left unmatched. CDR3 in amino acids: CASSLVQRGETQYF. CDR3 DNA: TGCGCCAGCAGCTTGGTTCAGCGGGGGGAGACCCAGTACTTC.

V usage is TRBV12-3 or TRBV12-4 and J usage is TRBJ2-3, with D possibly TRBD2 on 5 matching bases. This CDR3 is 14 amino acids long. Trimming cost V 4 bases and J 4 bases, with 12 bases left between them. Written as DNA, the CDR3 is TGTGCCAGCAGTTCATTGCGGGTGGCAGATACGCAGTATTTT. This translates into CASSSLRVADTQYF.

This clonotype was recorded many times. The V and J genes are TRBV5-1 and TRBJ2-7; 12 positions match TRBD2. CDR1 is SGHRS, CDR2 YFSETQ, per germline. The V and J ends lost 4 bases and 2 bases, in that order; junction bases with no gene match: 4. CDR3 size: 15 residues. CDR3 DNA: TGCGCCAGCAGCCTGGGGACTAGCGGGCCCTACGAGCAGTACTTC. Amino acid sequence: CASSLGTSGPYEQYF.

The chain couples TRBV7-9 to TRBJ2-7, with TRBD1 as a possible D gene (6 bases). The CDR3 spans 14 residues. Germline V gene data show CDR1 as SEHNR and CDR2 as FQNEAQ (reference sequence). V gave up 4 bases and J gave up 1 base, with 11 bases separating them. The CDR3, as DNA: TGTGCCAGCAGCTCACGGGACATGTCCTACGAGCAGTACTTC. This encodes CASSSRDMSYEQYF. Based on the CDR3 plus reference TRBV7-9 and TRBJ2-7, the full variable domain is DTGVSQNPRHKITKRGQNVTFRCDPISEHNRLYWYRQTLGQGPEFLTYFQNEAQLEKSRLLSDRFSAERPKGSFSTLEIQRTEQGDSAMYLCASSSRDMSYEQYFGPGTRLTVT.

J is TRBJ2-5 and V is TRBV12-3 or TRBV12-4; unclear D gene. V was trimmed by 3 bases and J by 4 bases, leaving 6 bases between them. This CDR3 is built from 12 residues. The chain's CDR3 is CASSLATETQYF. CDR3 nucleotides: TGTGCCAGCAGTTTGGCCACAGAGACCCAGTACTTC.

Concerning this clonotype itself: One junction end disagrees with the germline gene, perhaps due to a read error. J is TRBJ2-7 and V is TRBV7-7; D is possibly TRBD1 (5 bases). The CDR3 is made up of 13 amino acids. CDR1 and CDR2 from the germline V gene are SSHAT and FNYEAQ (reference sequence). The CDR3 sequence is CASSPTPGNEQYF. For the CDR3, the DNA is TGTGCTAGCAGCCCGACCCCAGGGAACGAGCAGTACTTC.

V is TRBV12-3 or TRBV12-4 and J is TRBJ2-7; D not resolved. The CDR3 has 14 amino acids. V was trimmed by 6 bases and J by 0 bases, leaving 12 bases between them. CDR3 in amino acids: CASSPFGSSYEQYF. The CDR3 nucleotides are TGTGCCAGCAGCCCCTTTGGCAGCTCCTACGAGCAGTACTTC.

CDR3 DNA sequence: TGCGCCAGCAGCTTAGGCGGGGGGGCGGATGAGCAGTTCTTC. Translating gives CASSLGGGADEQFF. The chain carries TRBV5-1 and TRBJ2-1; 9 bases align to TRBD2. Germline V gene lookup returns CDR1 SGHRS and CDR2 YFSETQ. After removal of 2 bases from V and 8 bases from J, the junction contained 5 bases not matched to a gene. The CDR3 loop spans 14 amino acids.

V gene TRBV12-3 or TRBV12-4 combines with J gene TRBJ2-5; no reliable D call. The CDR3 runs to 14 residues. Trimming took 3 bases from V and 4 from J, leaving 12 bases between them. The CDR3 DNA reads TGTGCCAGCAGTTTTAGGGCAGGCGTAGAGACCCAGTACTTC. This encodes CASSFRAGVETQYF.